The rows below give T cell receptor beta chains drawn from one sample of a study of blood T cell repertoires in COVID-19. This table comes from immunoSEQ multiplex PCR, and its TCRdb copy is limited to in-frame clones, with some not included. The table includes about 99,000 clones, under 90% detected once. Sequences were obtained from peripheral blood. The origin of the receptors is a human donor in a cohort sampled during active or convalescent COVID-19. CDR3s include the opening cysteine and the closing phenylalanine or tryptophan. A D gene is named only where the DNA matches it firmly. Not all rows give a size; the values are once, few, many and, for expanded clones, a class.

NA	NA	TRBJ1-4	TRBV19	CASSRQTPTNEKLFF	TGTGCCAGTAGTAGGCAGACACCAACTAATGAAAAACTGTTTTTT
NA	TRBD1	TRBJ2-2	TRBV19	CASSLTGPSNTGELFF	TGTGCCAGTAGTCTGACAGGGCCATCGAACACCGGGGAGCTGTTTTTT
NA	NA	TRBJ1-5	TRBV4-3	CASSPSGQFGQPQHF	TGCGCCAGCAGCCCCAGCGGACAGTTCGGGCAGCCCCAGCATTTT
NA	NA	TRBJ1-5	TRBV19	CASSTQFQPQHF	TGTGCCAGTAGTACACAGTTTCAGCCCCAGCATTTT
NA	NA	TRBJ2-7	TRBV2	CASRDTGTSREQYF	TGTGCCAGCAGGGATACAGGGACATCTCGCGAGCAGTACTTC
NA	NA	TRBJ1-1	TRBV6-5	CASSTELNTEAFF	TGTGCCAGCAGCACAGAGCTGAACACTGAAGCTTTCTTT
NA	TRBD1	TRBJ2-7	TRBV4-2	CASSQLRGQMRDEQYF	TGTGCCAGCAGCCAGCTAAGGGGACAGATGCGAGACGAGCAGTACTTC
NA	NA	TRBJ1-2	TRBV7-2	CASSEPLYGYTF	TGTGCCAGCAGCGAGCCCCTCTATGGCTACACCTTC
NA	NA	TRBJ1-2	TRBV5-5	CASSQNPNQAPYGYTF	TGTGCCAGCAGCCAAAACCCTAATCAGGCTCCCTATGGCTACACCTTC
NA	NA	TRBJ2-7	TRBV4-2	CASSPPGGTPSYEQYF	TGTGCCAGCAGCCCCCCCGGGGGGACACCCTCCTACGAGCAGTACTTC
NA	NA	TRBJ1-6	TRBV6-6	CASSRYGGEYNSPLHF	TGTGCCAGCAGCCGTTACGGCGGGGAGTATAATTCACCCCTCCACTTT
once	NA	TRBJ2-5	TRBV6-5	CASTEEETQYF	TGTGCCAGCACGGAGGAGGAGACCCAGTACTTC
NA	NA	TRBJ2-3	TRBV30	CAWSVGSAGLTDTQYF	TGTGCCTGGAGTGTAGGGTCTGCGGGCCTCACAGATACGCAGTATTTT
many	TRBD1	TRBJ1-1	TRBV19	CASSSFKGATEAFF	TGTGCCAGTAGTAGTTTTAAGGGGGCTACTGAAGCTTTCTTT
NA	NA	TRBJ1-3	TRBV5-1	CASSSGLDVLWSSGNTIYF	TGCGCCAGCAGCTCTGGCCTTGACGTGCTATGGAGCTCTGGAAACACCATATATTTT
NA	TRBD1	TRBJ1-2	TRBV7-9	CASSLAPGGTAAHF	TGTGCCAGCAGCTTGGCCCCTGGGGGGACAGCTGCCCACTTC
NA	NA	TRBJ2-2	TRBV30	CAWGAQVTGELFF	TGTGCCTGGGGAGCCCAGGTAACCGGGGAGCTGTTTTTT
NA	NA	TRBJ1-4	TRBV27	CASSPGTTSWGEKLFF	TGTGCCAGCAGCCCGGGGACTACTTCATGGGGAGAAAAACTGTTTTTT
NA	TRBD1	TRBJ2-3	TRBV4-1	CASSQAGTGAADTQYF	TGCGCCAGCAGCCAGGCAGGGACAGGGGCGGCAGATACGCAGTATTTT
once	TRBD1	TRBJ1-1	TRBV5-1	CASSYDRENTEAFF	TGCGCCAGCAGCTACGACAGGGAGAACACTGAAGCTTTCTTT
NA	NA	TRBJ1-2	TRBV24-1	CATSEASQGTYGYTF	TGTGCCACCAGTGAGGCGTCACAGGGTACCTATGGCTACACCTTC
NA	TRBD2	TRBJ2-5	TRBV4-2	CASSQEFEGGGASETQYF	TGTGCCAGCAGCCAAGAATTTGAAGGCGGGGGGGCCTCAGAGACCCAGTACTTC
once	TRBD2	TRBJ2-1	TRBV5-1	CASSSGTSGATNEQFF	TGCGCCAGCAGTTCCGGGACTAGCGGGGCGACGAATGAGCAGTTCTTC
NA	NA	TRBJ2-3	TRBV2	CASSEGTHNTDTQYF	TGTGCCAGCAGTGAAGGGACTCATAACACAGATACGCAGTATTTT
NA	NA	TRBJ1-3	TRBV3-1/TRBV3-2	CASSPMTDSSGNTIYF	TGTGCCAGCAGCCCTATGACGGACAGCTCTGGAAACACCATATATTTT
once	NA	TRBJ1-6	TRBV2	CASSGDRVSPLHF	TGTGCCAGCAGCGGGGATCGGGTATCACCCCTCCACTTT
once	TRBD1	TRBJ2-7	TRBV6-2/TRBV6-3	CASSYSSSGTAYEQYF	TGTGCCAGCAGTTACAGCAGCTCCGGGACAGCCTACGAGCAGTACTTC
NA	TRBD1	TRBJ2-7	TRBV3-1/TRBV3-2	CASSQEGTGTARGEQYF	TGTGCCAGCAGCCAAGAGGGGACCGGGACAGCGAGGGGCGAGCAGTACTTC
NA	NA	TRBJ2-6	TRBV7-9	CASSLRLSGANVLTF	TGTGCCAGCAGCTTACGACTCTCTGGGGCCAACGTCCTGACTTTC
NA	NA	TRBJ2-7	TRBV12-3/TRBV12-4	CASSSTGFEQYF	TGTGCCAGCAGCAGTACAGGGTTTGAGCAGTACTTC
NA	NA	TRBJ2-1	TRBV6-5	CASSRYPGEQFF	TGTGCCAGCAGTCGGTACCCAGGGGAGCAGTTCTTC
few	NA	TRBJ1-4	TRBV12-5	CASGPGRVGEKLFF	TGTGCTAGTGGTCCCGGGAGGGTCGGAGAAAAACTGTTTTTT
NA	NA	TRBJ1-2	TRBV28	CASSRTGGDNYGYTF	TGTGCCAGCAGCCGGACGGGAGGAGATAACTATGGCTACACCTTC